This T cell receptor beta chain derives from a study of cytomegalovirus exposure and HLA in healthy donors. The method was immunoSEQ multiplex PCR; TCRdb's version includes in-frame clones alone and lacks a portion of them. The sample shows more than 150,000 clones, about four fifths of them seen only once. Losses at the gene ends were 5 bases for V and 5 bases for J; bases not matched to a gene: 11. CDR1 is LGHNA and CDR2 is YSLEER in the germline V gene. This CDR3 region has 16 residues. V gene TRBV4-3 combines with J gene TRBJ2-3; 9 bases fit TRBD2. The sequenced sample consisted of PBMCs. The TCR originated in a woman under 30 in good health and CMV-seropositive. The CDR3 DNA is TGCGCCAGCAGCGACAGCCTAGCGGGGTGGTTAGATACGCAGTATTTT. Protein: CASSDSLAGWLDTQYF.